Listed here are 6 T cell receptor beta chains from one sample, sequenced in a study of CD8+ T cells in alopecia areata (dated by TCRdb to the late 2010s). The library came from the immunoSEQ multiplex PCR assay. RNA was extracted from all samples and reverse transcribed into cDNA as template for TCR sequencing. In its TCRdb copy, this immuneACCESS table keeps in-frame sequences only and misses some clones. Where compared with another copy, unresolved V genes explain less than half of these, and the others have no known cause. Across this sample there are about 150,000 clones, with 45% to 60% seen only once. About 4.4% of the sample is in the top ten clones. Material for sequencing was CD4+ T cells sorted from blood. Every receptor here comes from a human donor in good health.

J is TRBJ2-7 and V is TRBV27; 8 nucleotides match TRBD1. The length of the CDR3 is 14 residues. After removal of 6 bases from V and 3 bases from J, the junction contained 7 bases not matched to a gene. CDR1 MNHEY and CDR2 SMNVEV come from the germline V gene (reference sequence). In nucleotides, the CDR3 is TGTGCCAGCAGAACAGGGGGTAGAGACTACGAGCAGTACTTC. Its translation is CASRTGGRDYEQYF.

The rearrangement uses TRBV18 and TRBJ2-7, with TRBD2 identical over 10 bases. Trimming took 3 bases from V and 2 from J; bases not matched to a gene: 1. The CDR3 contains 14 residues. Germline CDR1 reads KGHSH; CDR2 reads LQKENI. The chain's CDR3 is CASSPGTSAYEQYF. CDR3 coding DNA: TGTGCCAGCTCACCGGGGACTAGCGCCTACGAGCAGTACTTC.

This clone was seen only once. The chain couples TRBV5-6 to TRBJ2-2; a weak D match, TRBD2 (6 bases). Germline lookup yields CDR1 SGHDT and CDR2 YYEEEE. V shed 1 base and J shed 1 base, with 11 bases lying between them. The CDR3 length is 16 residues. CDR3 protein: CASSLRGIGNTGELFF. CDR3 bases: TGTGCCAGCAGCTTGCGCGGGATTGGGAACACCGGGGAGCTGTTTTTT.

V usage is TRBV29-1 and J usage is TRBJ2-3; D uncertain. Trimming removed 5 bases at V and 1 base at J, with 7 bases between. This CDR3 contains 12 residues. Germline CDR1 SQVTM, CDR2 ANQGSEA. The CDR3 here is CSVHPGTDTQYF. The DNA for the CDR3 is TGCAGCGTTCATCCGGGCACAGATACGCAGTATTTT.

This clone has only one observation. V usage is TRBV5-1 and J usage is TRBJ1-4; TRBD1 aligns across 7 bases. Germline values: CDR1 SGHRS, CDR2 YFSETQ. The CDR3 contains 15 residues. Trimming removed 4 bases from V and 2 bases from J; junction bases left unmatched: 5. For the CDR3, the DNA is TGCGCCAGCAGCAGAAACAGGGGTACTAATGAAAAACTGTTTTTT. Translated: CASSRNRGTNEKLFF.

There are a few counts of this clone. The chain couples TRBV5-6 to TRBJ1-1, with 7 bases lining up with TRBD1. J was trimmed by 4 bases and V by 5 bases; bases with no gene match: 5. The CDR3 has 13 amino acids. The germline V gene has CDR1 SGHDT and CDR2 YYEEEE. The chain's CDR3 is CASRYQGGTEAFF. The CDR3 DNA follows: TGTGCCAGCAGATATCAGGGGGGCACTGAAGCTTTCTTT.